This T cell receptor (beta chain) comes out of a study of cytomegalovirus exposure and HLA in healthy donors. It was with 60 Vbeta and 13 Jbeta primers that the PCR ran. Here immunoSEQ multiplex PCR was the method, and the copy in TCRdb shows in-frame clones only, minus some. The table records about 160,000 clones, 82% of them present only once. The sequencing input was PBMCs. The TCR comes from a man aged 45 to 65 in good health and CMV-seropositive.

The CDR3 is CASYGGNEQFF. The CDR3 DNA follows: TGTGCCAGCTACGGGGGCAATGAGCAGTTCTTC. The chain carries TRBV6-7 and TRBJ2-1; D perhaps matches TRBD2 (6 bases). TRBV6-7 is labeled an ORF, and its function is uncertain. CDR3 length equals 11 residues. V was pared by 8 bases and J by 6 bases, with 8 bases between.